This TCR beta chain was observed in a study of T cell repertoires in cytomegalovirus infection. Overall study: It was the public TCR beta signatures that indicated both CMV infection and matching HLA type.

Using its own MiXCR run on the reads, TCRdb lists one record per CDR3 protein. The sample yields hundreds of thousands of distinct CDR3 sequences, 17% seen once. Note on this clonotype: Its antigen is still unknown.

Study-wide results and limits: Adding up the frequency of public TCR beta families identified people who carried CMV plus the relevant HLA. There were HLA-C-restricted CMV-specific TCR beta clonotypes dominating the ex vivo response.

The CDR3 runs to 12 residues. Trimming left V 5 bases short and J 1 base short, with 5 bases between. The sequenced material came from PBMCs. The chain couples TRBV12-3 or TRBV12-4 to TRBJ1-2, with D unclear. The receptor's source is a human donor in good health (CMV status not recorded). Some clones in this sample may be carry-over from other donors' samples. The CDR3 nucleotides are TGTGCCAGCAGTGTTATTAACTATGGCTACACCTTC. Protein sequence: CASSVINYGYTF.